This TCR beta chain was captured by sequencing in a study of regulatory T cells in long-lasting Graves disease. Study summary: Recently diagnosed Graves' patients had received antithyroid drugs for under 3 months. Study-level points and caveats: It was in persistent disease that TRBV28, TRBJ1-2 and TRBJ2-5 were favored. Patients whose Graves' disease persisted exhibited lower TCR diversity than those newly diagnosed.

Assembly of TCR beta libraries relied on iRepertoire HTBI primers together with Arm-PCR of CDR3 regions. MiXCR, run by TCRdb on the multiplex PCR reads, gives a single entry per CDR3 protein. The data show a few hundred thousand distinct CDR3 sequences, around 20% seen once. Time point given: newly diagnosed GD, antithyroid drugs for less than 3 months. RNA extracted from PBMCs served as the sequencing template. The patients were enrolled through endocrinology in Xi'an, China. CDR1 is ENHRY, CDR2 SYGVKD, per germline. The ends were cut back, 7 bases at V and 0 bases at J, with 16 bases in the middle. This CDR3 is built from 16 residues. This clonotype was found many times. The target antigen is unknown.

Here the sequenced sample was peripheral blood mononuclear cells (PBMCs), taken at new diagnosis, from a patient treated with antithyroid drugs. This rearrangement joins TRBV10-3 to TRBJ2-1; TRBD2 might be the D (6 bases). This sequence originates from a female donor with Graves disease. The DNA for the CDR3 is TGTGCCATCATGGCAAGCGGGTCTAGCTCCTACAATGAGCAGTTCTTC. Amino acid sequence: CAIMASGSSSYNEQFF.